One sample yielded the 25 T cell receptor beta chains listed below, sequenced in a study of T cells in Graves' hyperthyroidism and ophthalmopathy. Amplified regions were TCR beta CDR3 sequences from RNA transcripts. HTBI primers were used for first-round RT-PCR of the TCR CDR3. TCRdb re-called the multiplex PCR reads with MiXCR, one entry per CDR3 protein. This sample has 350,000 to 450,000 distinct CDR3 sequences, with about 14% found just once. What was sequenced was blood. These receptor sequences come from a man in his fifties or sixties with Graves' ophthalmopathy.

With regard to this clonotype: This may come from a read error, since a much larger clone is one base off. V gene TRBV6-2 or TRBV6-3 combines with J gene TRBJ2-7, with no clear D. The germline V gene encodes CDR1 MNHEY and CDR2 SVGEGT. This CDR3 comprises 15 residues. V was pared by 4 bases and J by 5 bases, with 18 bases between. Here the CDR3 DNA reads TGTGCCAGCAGTTCCTGCACTCCGACGAATAACGAGCAGTACTTC. Its protein is CASSSCTPTNNEQYF.

This clonotype has a count of ten or more. The chain recombines TRBV11-2 with TRBJ2-1, with a weak D call TRBD2 (6 bases). The germline gives CDR1 SGHAT, CDR2 FQNNGV. The CDR3 extends over 14 amino acids. V gave up 9 bases and J gave up 8 bases, with 20 bases separating them. DNA of the CDR3: TGTGCCAGTGCTCCGCCCGGGAGTGGCTATGAGCAGTTCTTC. Translating it yields CASAPPGSGYEQFF.

This clonotype was picked up many times. Written as DNA, the CDR3 is TGTGCCAGCAGCGTAACCCCGGGAAGCACAGATACGCAGTATTTT. Translation gives CASSVTPGSTDTQYF. The V and J genes are TRBV9 and TRBJ2-3, with D possibly TRBD2 on 5 matching bases. Germline CDR1 is SGDLS and CDR2 is YYNGEE. The CDR3 extends over 15 amino acids. Trimming removed 1 base at V and 0 bases at J, with 9 bases between.

On this clonotype: One end of the junction fails to match germline, which may point to a read error. This sequence joins TRBV7-6 and TRBJ2-1, with unresolved D. Germline V CDR1 and CDR2: SGHVS, FNYEAQ. This CDR3 has 15 residues. CDR3: CASSLGPSSYNEQSF. In DNA form, the CDR3 reads TGTGCCAGCAGCTTAGGCCCGAGCTCCTACAATGAGCAGTCCTTC.

This sequence joins TRBV18 and TRBJ2-7; 7 bases map to TRBD1. Germline values: CDR1 KGHSH, CDR2 LQKENI. Trimming at V came to 6 bases and at J to 6 bases, leaving 11 bases not matched to a gene. The CDR3 spans 14 residues. Written as DNA, the CDR3 is TGTGCCAGCTCCCCGAAGACAGGGAAGGGCGAGCAGTACTTC. This codes for CASSPKTGKGEQYF. Based on the CDR3 plus reference TRBV18 and TRBJ2-7, the full variable domain is NAGVMQNPRHLVRRRGQEARLRCSPMKGHSHVYWYRQLPEEGLKFMVYLQKENIIDESGMPKERFSAEFPKEGPSILRIQQVVRGDSAAYFCASSPKTGKGEQYFGPGTRLTVT.

This clonotype was counted many times. The chain links TRBV10-2 to TRBJ1-1; D remains unclear. Germline V lookup: CDR1 WSHSY, CDR2 SAAADI. This CDR3 region has 15 residues. V was cut by 2 bases and J by 4 bases, with 14 bases left in between. The CDR3 reads CASSELPPGGTEAFF. The CDR3 DNA sequence: TGCGCCAGCAGTGAGCTTCCCCCGGGTGGCACTGAAGCTTTCTTT.

At least ten counts were recorded for this clonotype. The chain employs TRBV3-1 and TRBJ2-7, with 9 bases that match TRBD2. The CDR3 consists of 15 residues. Trimming cost V 0 bases and J 10 bases; bases outside gene matches: 10. CDR1 and CDR2 from the germline V gene are LGHDT and YNNKEL (reference sequence). CDR3 sequence reads: CASSQEGIAGARQYF. The CDR3 DNA is TGTGCCAGCAGCCAAGAAGGAATAGCGGGAGCGCGACAGTACTTC.

On this clonotype: A read error is possible here, since a much larger clone lies one base away. DNA of the CDR3: TGTGCCAGCAGCCAAGGTCCTCAGGCAGGGATTAAAGCTTTCTTT. The encoded protein is CASSQGPQAGIKAFF. The rearrangement links TRBV3-1 to TRBJ1-1, with D possibly being TRBD1 (5 bases). Trimming shortened V by 1 base and J by 9 bases, and 18 bases separated the two germline ends. The CDR3 is made up of 15 amino acids. Germline V gene lookup returns CDR1 LGHDT and CDR2 YNNKEL (reference sequence). The whole variable domain, remainder taken from reference TRBV3-1 and TRBJ1-1, is DTAVSQTPKYLVTQMGNDKSIKCEQNLGHDTMYWYKQDSKKFLKIMFSYNNKELIINETVPNRFSPKSPDKAHLNLHINSLELGDSAVYFCASSQGPQAGIKAFFGQGTRLTVV.

This CDR3 reads CASSITGTMETQYF. In DNA form, the CDR3 reads TGTGCCAGTAGTATCACCGGGACGATGGAGACCCAGTACTTC. The gene calls are TRBV19 and TRBJ2-5; D possibly uses TRBD1 or TRBD2 (5 bases each). V lost 3 bases to trimming and J lost 5 bases, with 13 bases between them. The germline V gene has CDR1 LNHDA and CDR2 SQIVND (reference sequence). The CDR3 runs to 14 residues.

This chain links TRBV7-9 with TRBJ2-1; TRBD2 matches at 10 bases. CDR3 length: 18 residues. Germline CDR1 reads SEHNR; CDR2 reads FQNEAQ (reference sequence). Trimming removed 2 bases from V and 4 bases from J; junction bases left unmatched: 11. The CDR3 loop is CASSLSPAGGPSYNEQFF. DNA of the CDR3: TGTGCCAGCAGCTTATCCCCAGCGGGAGGGCCGAGTTACAATGAGCAGTTCTTC.

This clonotype was seen at least ten times. CDR3 DNA: TGTGCCAGCACTAAGGGACAGTTTATCACTGAAGCTTTCTTT. Amino acid sequence: CASTKGQFITEAFF. The chain is built from TRBV28 and TRBJ1-1; 7 nucleotides line up with TRBD1. Germline V gene sequence: CDR1 MDHEN, CDR2 SYDVKM. V lost 7 bases, J lost 4 bases, and 9 bases stayed unmatched. The CDR3 runs to 14 residues.

The sample holds many counts of this clonotype. The V call is TRBV12-3 or TRBV12-4, the J call TRBJ2-2; D is unclear. With 5 bases removed from V and 0 bases from J, the gap between germline ends came to 13 bases. This CDR3 has 16 residues. As DNA, the CDR3 is TGTGCCAGCAGTCCACCGGATGCCGCGAACACCGGGGAGCTGTTTTTT. Its translation: CASSPPDAANTGELFF.

The sample holds many counts of this clonotype. The chain joins TRBV2 to TRBJ2-6, with unresolved D. Germline loops: CDR1 SNHLY, CDR2 FYNNEI. This CDR3 spans 15 amino acids. Between the trimmed V and J ends, which lost 1 base and 0 bases, there was a span of 4 bases. The CDR3 DNA follows: TGTGCCAGCAGTGAAGTTTCCTCTGGGGCCAACGTCCTGACTTTC. This encodes CASSEVSSGANVLTF.

This clonotype appeared a few times. One base away lies a much larger clone, so this may be a sequencing read error. The V call is TRBV5-5, the J call TRBJ2-3, with D possibly being TRBD2 (5 bases). Looked up from germline, CDR1 is SGHKS and CDR2 is YYEKEE (reference sequence). The CDR3 sequence is 14 residues long. V lost 0 bases and J 5 bases, leaving 10 bases between the germline ends. The CDR3 nucleotides are TGTGCCAGCAGCTTGGTTAGGAGGCGAGATACGCAGTATTTT. Its protein is CASSLVRRRDTQYF.

This rearrangement joins TRBV19 to TRBJ2-1; 8 bases are shared with TRBD2. The CDR3 totals 15 residues. Per the germline V gene, CDR1 is LNHDA and CDR2 is SQIVND (reference sequence). V shed 0 bases, J shed 6 bases, and the junction held 4 bases outside the gene matches. For the CDR3, the DNA is TGTGCCAGTAGTATAGATCGGCTAGCGGGCAATGAGCAGTTCTTC. It yields the protein CASSIDRLAGNEQFF.

The chain employs TRBV5-1 and TRBJ2-3; 11 nucleotides match TRBD2. The length of the CDR3 is 16 residues. CDR1 and CDR2 from the germline V gene are SGHRS and YFSETQ. J lost 6 bases, V lost 4 bases, and 10 bases had no gene match. The CDR3, as DNA: TGCGCCAGCAGCGGGTCTCTAGCGGGAGGCTCGGATACGCAGTATTTT. Its translation is CASSGSLAGGSDTQYF.

This clonotype was recorded at least ten times. V gene TRBV15 combines with J gene TRBJ2-5; 8 nucleotides line up with TRBD2. Trimming took 4 bases from V and 4 from J; bases not matched to a gene: 2. The CDR3 is 13 residues long. Looked up from germline, CDR1 is LNHNV and CDR2 is YYDKDF (reference sequence). CDR3 sequence: CATSTAGVETQYF. The CDR3 coding sequence is TGTGCCACCAGCACAGCGGGAGTAGAGACCCAGTACTTC.

The V and J genes are TRBV4-1 and TRBJ2-3; 7 nucleotides match TRBD2. Germline V CDR1 and CDR2: MGHRA, YSYEKL. V lost 4 bases, J lost 0 bases, and 19 bases stayed unmatched. CDR3 size: 20 residues. CDR3 amino acids: CASSRRHPAGEARSTDTQYF. CDR3 in DNA: TGCGCCAGCAGCCGACGGCACCCCGCGGGAGAAGCTCGGAGCACAGATACGCAGTATTTT.

This clonotype appeared many times. The chain carries TRBV29-1 and TRBJ1-2; 9 bases align to TRBD1. V shed 6 bases and J 4 bases; nucleotides not matched to a gene: 12. Germline values: CDR1 SQVTM, CDR2 ANQGSEA. The CDR3 spans 15 residues. CDR3 in DNA: TGCAGCGTGGGAACCACAGGGGGCATGAGCTATGGCTACACCTTC. This encodes CSVGTTGGMSYGYTF. The full variable domain, rest sourced from reference TRBV29-1 and TRBJ1-2, is SAVISQKPSRDICQRGTSLTIQCQVDSQVTMMFWYRQQPGQSLTLIATANQGSEATYESGFVIDKFPISRPNLTFSTLTVSNMSPEDSSIYLCSVGTTGGMSYGYTFGSGTRLTVV.

The J gene is TRBJ2-1, the V gene TRBV19; 8 bases agree with TRBD1. CDR1 is LNHDA and CDR2 is SQIVND in the germline V gene (reference sequence). The CDR3 is 16 residues long. The V segment lost 7 bases and the J segment 1 base; nucleotides outside the gene matches: 9. The CDR3 region is CASNKQGDVSYNEQFF. CDR3 in DNA: TGTGCCAGTAATAAACAGGGGGATGTGTCCTACAATGAGCAGTTCTTC.

This clonotype has at least ten counts. The V call is TRBV5-1, the J call TRBJ1-5; possible D gene TRBD1, 5 bases. The V end was cut by 4 bases, the J end by 3 bases, with 11 bases between. The CDR3 is 14 residues long. The germline CDR1 and CDR2 sequences are SGHRS and YFSETQ. The chain's CDR3 is CASSPGGYNQPQHF. The DNA of the CDR3 is TGCGCCAGCAGCCCGGGGGGGTACAATCAGCCCCAGCATTTT.

V is TRBV5-1 and J is TRBJ2-7; D perhaps matches TRBD1 (5 bases). Germline V gene sequence: CDR1 SGHRS, CDR2 YFSETQ. This CDR3 spans 15 amino acids. V was pared by 2 bases and J by 7 bases, with 19 bases between. DNA for the CDR3: TGCGCCAGCAGCTTTTCAACAGGCGCTCCCCTAGAGCAGTACTTC. This gives the protein CASSFSTGAPLEQYF. The whole variable domain, remainder taken from reference TRBV5-1 and TRBJ2-7, is KAGVTQTPRYLIKTRGQQVTLSCSPISGHRSVSWYQQTPGQGLQFLFEYFSETQRNKGNFPGRFSGRQFSNSRSEMNVSTLELGDSALYLCASSFSTGAPLEQYFGPGTRLTVT.

A remark on this clonotype: A clone one base away is much larger, so this may be a read error. The gene calls are TRBV7-2 and TRBJ2-7, with 9 bases identical to TRBD2. The DNA end favors TRBJ2-1, so the J call may be wrong. Germline-derived CDR1 and CDR2 are SGHTA and FQGNSA. The CDR3 covers 15 residues. CDR3 region: CASSYPTSGNYEQFF. The CDR3 nucleotides are TGTGCCAGCAGCTACCCGACTAGCGGAAACTACGAGCAGTTCTTC.

This clonotype was seen more than once but under ten times. V gene TRBV6-6 combines with J gene TRBJ1-3; 7 bases align to TRBD1. The V segment lost 1 base and the J segment 0 bases; nucleotides outside the gene matches: 6. This CDR3 comprises 17 residues. CDR1 MNHNY and CDR2 SVGAGI come from the germline V gene (reference sequence). The CDR3 is CASSYYGTVISGNTIYF. In DNA form, the CDR3 reads TGTGCCAGCAGTTACTATGGGACAGTCATCTCTGGAAACACCATATATTTT.

This clonotype was seen many times. The chain carries TRBV4-1 and TRBJ2-1; a weak D match, TRBD2 (6 bases). Trimming left V 2 bases short and J 1 base short, with 9 bases between. Germline CDR1 and CDR2: MGHRA and YSYEKL. The CDR3 spans 15 residues. CDR3 coding DNA: TGCGCCAGCAGCCAACTAGCGAGGTCCTACAATGAGCAGTTCTTC. This sequence encodes CASSQLARSYNEQFF.